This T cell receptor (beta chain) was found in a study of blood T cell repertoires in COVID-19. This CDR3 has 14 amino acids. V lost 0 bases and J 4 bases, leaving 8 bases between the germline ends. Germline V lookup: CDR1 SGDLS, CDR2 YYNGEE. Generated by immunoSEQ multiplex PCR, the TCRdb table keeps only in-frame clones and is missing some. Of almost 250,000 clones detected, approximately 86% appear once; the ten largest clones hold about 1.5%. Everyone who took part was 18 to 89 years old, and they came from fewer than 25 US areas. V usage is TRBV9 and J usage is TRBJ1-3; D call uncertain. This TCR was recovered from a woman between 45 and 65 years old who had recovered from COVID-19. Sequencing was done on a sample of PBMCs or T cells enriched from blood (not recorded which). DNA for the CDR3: TGTGCCAGCAGCGTAGCGGTGGGCGGAAACACCATATATTTT. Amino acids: CASSVAVGGNTIYF.